This T cell receptor (beta chain) was sequenced during a study of a mutant IDH1 vaccine in newly diagnosed glioma. Study-wide results and limits: Pseudoprogression appeared unlinked to shifts in leading peripheral T cell clonotypes.

Clones were sequenced by immunoSEQ multiplex PCR, and TCRdb holds only the in-frame ones, with some missing. The sample includes 30,000 to 40,000 clones, 75% to 85% of them seen just once. The V and J ends lost 3 bases and 3 bases respectively, with 14 bases between them. The CDR3 runs to 16 residues. Germline loops: CDR1 MDHEN, CDR2 SYDVKM. Time point specified: week 5, during vaccination. Topical imiquimod was applied with each vaccine dose, which held 300 ug of mutant IDH1 20-mer peptide. About this clone: The antigen is not known.

This receptor was taken from a man in his forties or fifties with glioma. The rearrangement joins TRBV28 to TRBJ1-4; D is ambiguous. The input for sequencing was PBMCs, taken from a glioma patient whose treatment included an IDH1 peptide vaccine. The CDR3 DNA follows: TGTGCCAGCAGTTTCACCCCTGTAAGGTCTAATGAAAAACTGTTTTTT. Its translation is CASSFTPVRSNEKLFF.